In its sample, the clone carrying this T cell receptor (beta chain) was seen a few times. The antigen is undetermined. The time point was: persistent/refractory GD, antithyroid drugs over 5 years with positive TRAb. RNA extracted from PBMCs served as the sequencing template. Building of the TCR beta libraries involved iRepertoire HTBI primers and Arm-PCR of CDR3 regions. TCRdb reprocessed the multiplex PCR reads via MiXCR and lists one record per CDR3 protein. The sample holds under 450,000 distinct CDR3 sequences, about a quarter seen once. CDR1 SGHTA and CDR2 FQGNSA come from the germline V gene. This CDR3 has 15 amino acids. Trimming took off 6 bases at V and 1 base at J, with 13 bases between the two ends. The data derive from a study of regulatory T cells in long-lasting Graves disease. Study-level points and caveats: Persistent Graves' cases showed lower TCR diversity than newly diagnosed cases. Favored usage of TRBV28, TRBJ1-2 and TRBJ2-5 was recorded in persistent disease.

This chain links TRBV7-2 with TRBJ1-5, with D tentatively TRBD1 (6 bases). This clonotype originated in a female donor with Graves disease. The specimen comprised peripheral blood mononuclear cells (PBMCs), sampled when the disease was refractory, from a patient treated with antithyroid drugs. CDR3 DNA sequence: TGTGCCAGCAGGCCTACAGGGATGAGCAATCAGCCCCAGCATTTT. This sequence encodes CASRPTGMSNQPQHF.